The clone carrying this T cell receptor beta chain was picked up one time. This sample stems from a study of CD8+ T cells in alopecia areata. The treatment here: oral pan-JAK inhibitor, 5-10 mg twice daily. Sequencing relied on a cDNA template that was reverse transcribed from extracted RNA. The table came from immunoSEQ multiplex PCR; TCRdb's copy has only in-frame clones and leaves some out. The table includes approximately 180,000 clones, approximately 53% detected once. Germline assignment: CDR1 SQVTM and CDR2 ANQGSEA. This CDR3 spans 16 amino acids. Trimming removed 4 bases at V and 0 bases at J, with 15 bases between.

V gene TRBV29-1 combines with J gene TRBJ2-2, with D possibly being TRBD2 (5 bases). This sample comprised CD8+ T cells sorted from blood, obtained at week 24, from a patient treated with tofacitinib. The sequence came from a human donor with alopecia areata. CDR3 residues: CSVVSQEVANTGELFF. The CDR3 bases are TGCAGCGTTGTTAGTCAGGAGGTCGCGAACACCGGGGAGCTGTTTTTT.